These 30 T cell receptor beta chains came from one sample sequenced in a study of blood T cell repertoires in COVID-19. Only in-frame clones appear in the TCRdb table, and some are missing; sequencing was by immunoSEQ multiplex PCR. The data show 98,000 or so clones, 84% seen once. Sequencing used peripheral blood. The source is a man aged 60-69 years with acute or convalescent COVID-19.

A single count supports this clone. This same CDR3 is encoded by further DNA sequences in the sample. The rearrangement links TRBV29-1 to TRBJ2-7; D call uncertain. The CDR3 length is 12 residues. Germline assignment: CDR1 SQVTM and CDR2 ANQGSEA. The germline V and J ends were trimmed by 4 bases and 0 bases, with 7 bases remaining between them. This chain's CDR3 is CSVVADSYEQYF. CDR3 DNA: TGCAGCGTTGTGGCTGACTCCTACGAGCAGTACTTC.

The rearrangement joins TRBV11-3 to TRBJ2-1, with 8 bases that match TRBD1. Germline assignment: CDR1 SGHNT and CDR2 YENEEA. The V and J ends lost 5 bases and 8 bases, in that order; junction bases with no gene match: 5. This CDR3 spans 13 amino acids. CDR3 bases: TGTGCCAGCAGCACTACGGACAGGGATGAGCAGTTCTTC. Protein: CASSTTDRDEQFF.

This clone is judged medium-sized. The chain links TRBV4-1 to TRBJ2-7, with TRBD1 matching over 10 bases. In germline, CDR1 is MGHRA, CDR2 YSYEKL. The CDR3 is made up of 15 amino acids. V was clipped by 5 bases and J by 4 bases; unmatched bases: 8. DNA for the CDR3: TGCGCCAGCAGCTTTGGACAGGGGGAAGGATACGAGCAGTACTTC. Amino acid sequence: CASSFGQGEGYEQYF.

Worth noting for this clone: Within the sample, other DNA sequences also encode this same CDR3. This rearrangement joins TRBV19 to TRBJ2-2, with 8 bases aligning to TRBD1. V lost 5 bases and J lost 8; bases outside the gene matches: 4. The V gene's germline CDR1 is LNHDA and CDR2 SQIVND (reference sequence). There are 13 residues in the CDR3. CDR3 loop: CASSDRGRGELFF. The CDR3 nucleotides read TGTGCCAGTAGTGACAGGGGAAGGGGGGAGCTGTTTTTT.

This CDR3 reads CASSIMTGSNQPQHF. The CDR3 coding sequence is TGTGCCAGTAGTATCATGACAGGGAGTAATCAGCCCCAGCATTTT. V usage is TRBV19 and J usage is TRBJ1-5, with 7 bases lining up with TRBD1. The CDR3 is 15 residues long. The germline gives CDR1 LNHDA, CDR2 SQIVND (reference sequence). Losses at the gene ends were 3 bases for V and 4 bases for J; bases not matched to a gene: 6. Full variable domain (rest looked up from reference TRBV19 and TRBJ1-5): DGGITQSPKYLFRKEGQNVTLSCEQNLNHDAMYWYRQDPGQGLRLIYYSQIVNDFQKGDIAEGYSVSREKKESFPLTVTSAQKNPTAFYLCASSIMTGSNQPQHFGDGTRLSIL.

The chain has TRBV28 and TRBJ1-2; 7 bases agree with TRBD1. Looked up from germline, CDR1 is MDHEN and CDR2 is SYDVKM. The CDR3 length is 13 residues. V was pared by 8 bases and J by 5 bases, with 8 bases of the junction left unmatched. The CDR3 sequence: CASCTTGRYGYTF. Written as DNA, the CDR3 is TGTGCCAGCTGTACGACAGGGAGGTATGGCTACACCTTC.

On this clone itself: One end of the junction varies from germline; a read error may be responsible. The V gene is TRBV18, the J gene TRBJ1-5; D ambiguous. This CDR3 is 12 amino acids long. CDR1 KGHSH and CDR2 LQKENI come from the germline V gene. DNA of the CDR3: TGTGCCAGCTCACCAAATAATCGGCCCCAGCATTTT. The encoded protein is CASSPNNRPQHF.

This clone was picked up a small number of times. The chain recombines TRBV2 with TRBJ1-1; 10 bases are a match to TRBD1. Trimming cost V 6 bases and J 3 bases; bases outside gene matches: 7. The CDR3 has 15 residues. The germline V gene has CDR1 SNHLY and CDR2 FYNNEI. CDR3 loop: CASSGDRGGDTEAFF. CDR3 DNA: TGTGCCAGCAGCGGGGACAGGGGCGGGGACACTGAAGCTTTCTTT. Full variable domain (missing parts from reference TRBV2 and TRBJ1-1): EPEVTQTPSHQVTQMGQEVILRCVPISNHLYFYWYRQILGQKVEFLVSFYNNEISEKSEIFDDQFSVERPDGSNFTLKIRSTKLEDSAMYFCASSGDRGGDTEAFFGQGTRLTVV.

This chain links TRBV30 with TRBJ1-3; 7 bases fit TRBD1. The junction had 8 bases not matched to a gene; V was cut back by 3 bases and J by 0 bases. The CDR3 extends over 16 amino acids. CDR1 and CDR2 from the germline V gene are GTSNPN and SVGIG (reference sequence). Here the CDR3 reads CAWRLQGIISGNTIYF. The CDR3 nucleotides are TGTGCCTGGAGACTACAGGGGATAATCTCTGGAAACACCATATATTTT.

The chain joins TRBV28 to TRBJ2-4, with D tentatively TRBD1 (6 bases). The germline gives CDR1 MDHEN, CDR2 SYDVKM. The CDR3 totals 14 residues. Trimming cost V 10 bases and J 0 bases, with 13 bases left between them. The CDR3 bases are TGTGCCACCACTCAAGGGGGAGCCAAAAACATTCAGTACTTC. Residues: CATTQGGAKNIQYF. The full variable domain, in which reference TRBV28 and TRBJ2-4 provide the parts outside the CDR3, is DVKVTQSSRYLVKRTGEKVFLECVQDMDHENMFWYRQDPGLGLRLIYFSYDVKMKEKGDIPEGYSVSREKKERFSLILESASTNQTSMYLCATTQGGAKNIQYFGAGTRLSVL.

The V and J genes are TRBV4-3 and TRBJ2-7; 9 bases are shared with TRBD2. Germline CDR1 reads LGHNA; CDR2 reads YSLEER. This CDR3 comprises 16 residues. Germline trimming cut 0 bases from V and 3 bases from J; bases unmatched to any gene: 6. The CDR3 DNA sequence: TGCGCCAGCAGCCAAGAGTTTTCTAGCGGGATCTACGAGCAGTACGTC. It yields the protein CASSQEFSSGIYEQYV.

This chain joins TRBV4-1 and TRBJ1-5; unclear D gene. The V gene's germline CDR1 is MGHRA and CDR2 YSYEKL. Trimming took off 5 bases at V and 10 bases at J, with 18 bases between the two ends. CDR3 length: 14 residues. The CDR3 nucleotides read TGCGCCAGCAGCGAGGAATGGGCGGAGGCACCCCAGCATTTT. Residues: CASSEEWAEAPQHF.

The chain's CDR3 is CASSPPSSSGNTIYF. The DNA of the CDR3 is TGTGCCAGCTCACCACCCTCCAGCTCTGGAAACACCATATATTTT. V and J are TRBV18 and TRBJ1-3; D is unclear. Per the germline V gene, CDR1 is KGHSH and CDR2 is LQKENI. Trimming stripped 0 bases from V and 0 bases from J, with 6 bases between. The CDR3 is 15 amino acids.

This chain joins TRBV13 and TRBJ2-1; D possibly corresponds to TRBD2 (5 bases). The germline V gene has CDR1 PRHDT and CDR2 FYEKMQ (reference sequence). V was clipped by 2 bases and J by 2 bases, with 10 bases between them. CDR3 size: 15 residues. The CDR3 region is CASSLNRGTYNEQFF. DNA for the CDR3: TGTGCCAGCAGCTTAAATAGAGGGACCTACAATGAGCAGTTCTTC.

The chain links TRBV27 to TRBJ2-2, with a possible D match to TRBD1 (6 bases). V lost 7 bases and J 4 bases, leaving 16 bases between the germline ends. CDR3 length equals 15 residues. CDR1 is MNHEY and CDR2 is SMNVEV in the germline V gene (reference sequence). The CDR3 loop is CASTTQEDSTGELFF. In nucleotides, the CDR3 is TGTGCCAGCACCACCCAAGAGGACAGCACCGGGGAGCTGTTTTTT.

The J gene is TRBJ2-2, the V gene TRBV6-5; 7 positions match TRBD1. J was trimmed by 7 bases and V by 9 bases; bases with no gene match: 8. Germline CDR1 is MNHEY and CDR2 is SVGAGI. The CDR3 has 13 residues. This CDR3 is CARGDRDGGELFF. The CDR3 bases are TGTGCCAGAGGAGACAGGGATGGCGGGGAGCTGTTTTTT.

The chain carries TRBV6-1 and TRBJ2-2, with TRBD1 identical over 8 bases. With V trimmed by 2 bases and J by 4 bases, 9 bases remained unmatched. CDR1 is MNHNS, CDR2 SASEGT, per germline. The CDR3 is made up of 17 amino acids. The CDR3 DNA is TGTGCCAGCAGTGAACGGGCAGGGGGCGGTGGCACCGGGGAGCTGTTTTTT. Residues: CASSERAGGGGTGELFF.

This chain links TRBV28 with TRBJ2-5; perhaps TRBD2 as D (5 bases). The germline V and J ends were trimmed by 8 bases and 5 bases, with 24 bases remaining between them. The length of the CDR3 is 16 residues. Germline V gene lookup returns CDR1 MDHEN and CDR2 SYDVKM. The DNA for the CDR3 is TGTGCCAGCTCGGAACAGAAACATCTACAGCGGGAGACCCAGTACTTC. Translation: CASSEQKHLQRETQYF.

This clone was counted a few times. The gene calls are TRBV2 and TRBJ1-3; D is ambiguous. Germline CDR1 SNHLY, CDR2 FYNNEI. V was shortened by 6 bases and J by 6 bases, with 15 bases between the two germline ends. The CDR3 is 14 residues long. The CDR3: CASRSGNTANTIYF. CDR3 coding DNA: TGTGCCAGCAGATCGGGGAACACGGCAAACACCATATATTTT.

The gene calls are TRBV6-5 and TRBJ1-5, with 7 bases lining up with TRBD1. Per the germline V gene, CDR1 is MNHEY and CDR2 is SVGAGI. The trim removed 6 bases at V and 7 bases at J, leaving 3 bases unmatched. CDR3 length: 12 amino acids. For the CDR3, the DNA is TGTGCCAGCAGCCAGGGGGGCCAGCCCCAGCATTTT. Protein: CASSQGGQPQHF.

The V gene is TRBV30, the J gene TRBJ1-3; no firm D call. Germline CDR1 is GTSNPN and CDR2 is SVGIG (reference sequence). CDR3 size: 13 residues. Trimming took off 0 bases at V and 4 bases at J, with 7 bases between the two ends. The DNA for the CDR3 is TGTGCCTGGAGTGTACAAGAAGGAAACACCATATATTTT. Its translation is CAWSVQEGNTIYF.

The genes are TRBV5-5 and TRBJ2-7, with D perhaps TRBD2 (7 bases). Trimming removed 6 bases at V and 0 bases at J, with 22 bases between. Germline V gene sequence: CDR1 SGHKS, CDR2 YYEKEE (reference sequence). This CDR3 is 17 amino acids long. The CDR3 nucleotides read TGTGCCAGCATCAATACGGGGGGCGGCTACAGCTCCTACGAGCAGTACTTC. This gives the protein CASINTGGGYSSYEQYF.

The gene calls are TRBV24-1 and TRBJ2-1, with D tentatively TRBD1 (6 bases). The CDR3 runs 14 residues. Germline-derived CDR1 and CDR2 are KGHDR and SFDVKD. V lost 5 bases and J 7 bases, leaving 14 bases between the germline ends. As DNA, the CDR3 is TGTGCCACCAGTGTGTCTAGCCAGGGGAATGAGCAGTTCTTC. This gives the protein CATSVSSQGNEQFF.

The chain joins TRBV6-1 to TRBJ2-2, with TRBD2 as a possible D gene (5 bases). The length of the CDR3 is 16 residues. The germline V gene encodes CDR1 MNHNS and CDR2 SASEGT. V dropped 4 bases and J dropped 0 bases, with 12 bases sitting between them. CDR3: CASSVFSGTNTGELFF. The DNA for the CDR3 is TGTGCCAGCAGTGTTTTCAGCGGAACGAACACCGGGGAGCTGTTTTTT.

The chain has TRBV27 and TRBJ2-1; 7 positions match TRBD1. Germline CDR1 reads MNHEY; CDR2 reads SMNVEV (reference sequence). The V gene end was trimmed by 2 bases and the J gene end by 7 bases; junction bases not matched to a gene: 8. The CDR3 is 15 residues long. The CDR3: CASSLGQGVLNEQFF. The CDR3 region has the DNA TGTGCCAGCAGTTTAGGGCAGGGGGTTTTAAATGAGCAGTTCTTC.

The chain employs TRBV10-2 and TRBJ2-5, with 9 nucleotides matching TRBD2. The germline CDR1 and CDR2 sequences are WSHSY and SAAADI. With 8 bases clipped from V and 4 bases from J, the junction kept 8 bases outside the gene matches. This CDR3 spans 14 amino acids. CDR3 bases: TGCGCCAGCCAAGTCGGAGCGGGAGGAGAGACCCAGTACTTC. Residues: CASQVGAGGETQYF.

The J gene is TRBJ1-1, the V gene TRBV29-1; TRBD1 is a possible D gene (6 bases). Germline CDR1 reads SQVTM; CDR2 reads ANQGSEA. Trimming removed 8 bases from V and 5 bases from J, with 18 bases in between. The CDR3 runs to 13 residues. The CDR3 loop is CSTGTPYGTEAFF. The CDR3 DNA sequence: TGCAGCACCGGGACACCTTACGGGACTGAAGCTTTCTTT.

CDR3 amino acids: CASSPDRDDTEAFF. The CDR3, as DNA: TGTGCCAGCAGCCCGGACAGGGACGACACTGAAGCTTTCTTT. V is TRBV7-2 and J is TRBJ1-1; TRBD1 matches at 8 bases. The CDR3 contains 14 residues. V was pared by 5 bases and J by 3 bases, with 5 bases of the junction left unmatched. Germline assignment: CDR1 SGHTA and CDR2 FQGNSA.

The V call is TRBV5-1, the J call TRBJ2-1; D possibly corresponds to TRBD1 (6 bases). Per germline, CDR1 SGHRS and CDR2 YFSETQ. The ends were cut back, 4 bases at V and 4 bases at J, with 18 bases in the middle. This CDR3 has 16 residues. The CDR3 bases are TGCGCCAGCAGCGCACACAGGGTGGGGGTTTACAATGAGCAGTTCTTC. Residues: CASSAHRVGVYNEQFF.

The chain employs TRBV6-5 and TRBJ1-2, with TRBD1 matching over 7 bases. Trimming removed 5 bases from V and 2 bases from J; junction bases left unmatched: 8. The germline gives CDR1 MNHEY, CDR2 SVGAGI. The CDR3 covers 15 residues. The CDR3 reads CASSKTRDSNYGYTF. Written as DNA, the CDR3 is TGTGCCAGCAGTAAAACCCGGGACAGCAACTATGGCTACACCTTC.